This TCR beta chain emerged from a study of blood T cell repertoires in COVID-19. Background on the study: PBMCs, B-cell-depleted T cells, or T cells were the source of the cDNA or gDNA that made up the material.

Assay: immunoSEQ multiplex PCR; the TCRdb copy retains only in-frame clones and omits some. Of more than 65,000 clones listed, 80% to 85% are singletons. Trimming stripped 0 bases from V and 6 bases from J, with 12 bases between. The CDR3 contains 16 residues. Germline CDR1 SEHNR, CDR2 FQNEAQ (reference sequence). This clone was found a few times. Sequences were obtained from peripheral blood. This chain connects TRBV7-9 to TRBJ1-6, with D perhaps matching TRBD1 (5 bases). The receptor comes from a woman older than 75 with acute or convalescent COVID-19. CDR3 coding DNA: TGTGCCAGCAGCTTAGCGGGGCTCCAGGGTAATTCACCCCTCCACTTT. Amino acid sequence: CASSLAGLQGNSPLHF.